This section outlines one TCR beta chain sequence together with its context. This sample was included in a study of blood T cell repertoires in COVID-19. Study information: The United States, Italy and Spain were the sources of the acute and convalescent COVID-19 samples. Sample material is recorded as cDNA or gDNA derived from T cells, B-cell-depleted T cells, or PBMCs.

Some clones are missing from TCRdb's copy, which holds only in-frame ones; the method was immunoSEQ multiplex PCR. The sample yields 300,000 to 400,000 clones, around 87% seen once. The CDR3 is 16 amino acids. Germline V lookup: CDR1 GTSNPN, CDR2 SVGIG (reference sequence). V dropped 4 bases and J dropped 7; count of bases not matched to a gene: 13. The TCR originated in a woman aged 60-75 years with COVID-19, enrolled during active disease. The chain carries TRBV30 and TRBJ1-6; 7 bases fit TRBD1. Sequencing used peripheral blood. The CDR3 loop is CAWIDRASYTNSPLHF. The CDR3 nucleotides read TGTGCCTGGATTGACAGGGCTTCTTACACGAATTCACCCCTCCACTTT.